The T cell receptor (beta chain) under discussion was sequenced for a study of blood T cells in healthy people across ages. Through a sample-barcoded 5' primer and a J-beta primer mix, a second PCR was run for roughly 6 to 11 cycles. TCRdb reanalysed the 5' RACE reads using MiXCR and keeps one entry per CDR3 protein. The table shows 1,800,000 or so distinct CDR3 sequences, with around 42% occurring only once. The V and J ends lost 4 bases and 5 bases respectively, with 12 bases between them. This CDR3 is 13 amino acids long. The germline V gene encodes CDR1 SGHKS and CDR2 YYEKEE (reference sequence).

The receptor comes from a human donor in good health. The material sequenced was blood. This rearrangement joins TRBV5-5 to TRBJ2-5; D is ambiguous. The DNA for the CDR3 is TGTGCCAGCAGCCCAACGATGTGGGAGACCCAGTACTTC. This encodes CASSPTMWETQYF. The whole variable domain, filled in from reference TRBV5-5 and TRBJ2-5, reads DAGVTQSPTHLIKTRGQQVTLRCSPISGHKSVSWYQQVLGQGPQFIFQYYEKEERGRGNFPDRFSARQFPNYSSELNVNALLLGDSALYLCASSPTMWETQYFGPGTRLLVL.